The 18 T cell receptor beta chains below were found in one sample sequenced in a study of blood T cell repertoires in COVID-19. The table came from immunoSEQ multiplex PCR; TCRdb's copy has only in-frame clones and leaves some out. This sample carries 200,000 to 300,000 clones, about 83% of them seen once, and the ten largest clones take more than 5%. Specimen: peripheral blood. The receptors come from a human donor in a cohort sampled during active COVID-19.

This clone turned up a few times. The chain links TRBV28 to TRBJ2-7; a possible D gene is TRBD1 (6 bases). Germline V gene lookup returns CDR1 MDHEN and CDR2 SYDVKM. The V gene lost 8 bases and the J gene lost 6 bases, with 17 bases spanning the gap. The CDR3 is made up of 13 amino acids. The CDR3 reads CASGYPDRGEQYF. In nucleotides, the CDR3 is TGTGCCAGCGGATACCCGGACAGAGGCGAGCAGTACTTC.

This clone turned up a few times. This chain joins TRBV21-1 and TRBJ2-3; the table's D gene call, TRBD2, was not cross checked with the DNA. TRBV21-1 is designated a pseudogene. The length of the CDR3 is 17 residues. CDR3 sequence: CASSPLGGPGSTDTQYF. CDR3 DNA sequence: TGTGCCAGCAGCCCCCTGGGGGGGCCGGGTTCGACAGATACGCAGTATTTT.

The chain uses TRBV24-1 and TRBJ2-7; tentatively, D is TRBD2 (6 bases). The V end lost 4 bases, the J end lost 0 bases, and 15 bases lay between the germline ends. Germline assignment: CDR1 KGHDR and CDR2 SFDVKD. The CDR3 has 16 residues. CDR3 protein: CATSDRDSHSSYEQYF. In nucleotides, the CDR3 is TGTGCCACCAGTGACCGGGACTCTCATAGCTCCTACGAGCAGTACTTC.

The chain links TRBV11-2 to TRBJ1-2; possible D gene TRBD1, 5 bases. CDR1 and CDR2 from the germline V gene are SGHAT and FQNNGV. This CDR3 is 17 amino acids long. Trimming cost V 6 bases and J 4 bases, with 24 bases left between them. CDR3 in amino acids: CASRPYLLGRRSYGYTF. The CDR3 nucleotides read TGTGCCAGCAGGCCCTACTTATTGGGGCGCAGGAGCTATGGCTACACCTTC.

This clone showed up just once. The chain uses TRBV6-5 and TRBJ2-1, with 8 bases aligning to TRBD2. The CDR3 contains 15 residues. The J segment lost 7 bases and the V segment lost 3 bases, leaving 8 bases of the junction unmatched. The germline CDR1 and CDR2 sequences are MNHEY and SVGAGI. The CDR3 region has the DNA TGTGCCAGCAGTTATAGCGGGGCCCGAAGGAATGAGCAGTTCTTC. Encoded protein: CASSYSGARRNEQFF.

This chain connects TRBV6-6 to TRBJ1-1, with 7 bases that match TRBD1. The CDR3 is made up of 16 amino acids. Germline V lookup: CDR1 MNHNY, CDR2 SVGAGI (reference sequence). V lost 5 bases and J lost 1; bases outside the gene matches: 10. The CDR3 DNA follows: TGTGCCAGCAGTGCCCAGGGGGACTTCAAGAACACTGAAGCTTTCTTT. Its protein product is CASSAQGDFKNTEAFF.

V gene TRBV9 combines with J gene TRBJ1-4, with TRBD1 identical over 7 bases. The CDR3 extends over 17 amino acids. With V trimmed by 0 bases and J by 5 bases, 10 bases remained unmatched. CDR1 and CDR2 (germline): SGDLS, YYNGEE. CDR3 DNA: TGTGCCAGCAGCGTAGGAGGCAGGGGGGAAGGGAATGAAAAACTGTTTTTT. The encoded protein is CASSVGGRGEGNEKLFF.

Only a few counts were recorded for this clone. The chain has TRBV10-3 and TRBJ1-5; 9 nucleotides align to TRBD1. Germline V gene lookup returns CDR1 ENHRY and CDR2 SYGVKD. The V and J ends lost 2 bases and 2 bases, in that order; junction bases with no gene match: 1. CDR3 size: 15 residues. CDR3 bases: TGTGCCATCAGTGAGGGGGACAGGGGCAATCAGCCCCAGCATTTT. It encodes CAISEGDRGNQPQHF.

The CDR3 spells CATSRGGARTEAFF. In DNA, the CDR3 is TGTGCCACCAGCAGGGGTGGGGCGCGGACTGAAGCTTTCTTT. The chain has TRBV15 and TRBJ1-1, with D maybe TRBD1 (5 bases). Trimming cost V 3 bases and J 5 bases, with 13 bases left between them. This CDR3 has 14 residues. Germline CDR1 is LNHNV and CDR2 is YYDKDF (reference sequence).

This clone was detected ten times or more. The V call is TRBV27, the J call TRBJ2-7; D is perhaps TRBD1 (6 bases). V lost 7 bases and J 2 bases, leaving 12 bases between the germline ends. Germline V gives CDR1 MNHEY, CDR2 SMNVEV (reference sequence). The CDR3 totals 13 residues. The CDR3 coding sequence is TGTGCCAGCATGGGGGCTTTCCCCTACGAGCAGTACTTC. Translating it yields CASMGAFPYEQYF.

This chain connects TRBV19 to TRBJ2-7, with 11 bases fitting TRBD2. This CDR3 has 16 amino acids. The V segment lost 6 bases and the J segment 3 bases; nucleotides outside the gene matches: 10. The V gene's germline CDR1 is LNHDA and CDR2 SQIVND (reference sequence). The DNA for the CDR3 is TGTGCCAGTAGCCCTCTTACCCTAGCGGGAGGCTACGAGCAGTACTTC. This translates into CASSPLTLAGGYEQYF.

The gene calls are TRBV19 and TRBJ1-6; no definite D call. V gave up 3 bases and J gave up 5 bases, with 8 bases separating them. Germline CDR1 reads LNHDA; CDR2 reads SQIVND (reference sequence). The CDR3 consists of 14 residues. CDR3 bases: TGTGCCAGTAGTATGATCGAGAATAATTCACCCCTCCACTTT. Amino acid sequence: CASSMIENNSPLHF.

The chain carries TRBV3-1 (or the pseudogene TRBV3-2) and TRBJ2-5; 8 nucleotides line up with TRBD1. This CDR3 spans 13 amino acids. The germline V gene encodes CDR1 LGHDT and CDR2 YNNKEL (reference sequence). Trimming at V came to 6 bases and at J to 5 bases, leaving 5 bases not matched to a gene. CDR3 region: CASSPGGAETQYF. The CDR3, as DNA: TGTGCCAGCAGTCCAGGGGGCGCGGAGACCCAGTACTTC.

V and J are TRBV5-1 and TRBJ2-5, with 8 nucleotides matching TRBD2. Germline CDR1 and CDR2: SGHRS and YFSETQ. Germline trimming cut 3 bases from V and 2 bases from J; bases unmatched to any gene: 3. This CDR3 comprises 14 residues. This CDR3 is CASSYSGGQETQYF. The CDR3 DNA is TGCGCCAGCAGCTACAGCGGGGGACAAGAGACCCAGTACTTC.

The chain joins TRBV2 to TRBJ1-4; the D gene is possibly TRBD1 (5 bases). Trimming removed 5 bases from V and 4 bases from J, with 8 bases in between. CDR3 length: 13 amino acids. Germline CDR1 and CDR2: SNHLY and FYNNEI. The CDR3 DNA reads as TGTGCCAGCAGTAGACAGTTTAATGAAAAACTGTTTTTT. This translates into CASSRQFNEKLFF. The full variable domain, completed using reference TRBV2 and TRBJ1-4, is EPEVTQTPSHQVTQMGQEVILRCVPISNHLYFYWYRQILGQKVEFLVSFYNNEISEKSEIFDDQFSVERPDGSNFTLKIRSTKLEDSAMYFCASSRQFNEKLFFGSGTQLSVL.

The rearrangement joins TRBV19 to TRBJ1-5, with 9 positions matching TRBD1. Germline CDR1 LNHDA, CDR2 SQIVND (reference sequence). The ends lost 6 bases at V and 2 bases at J; junction bases unmatched: 17. The CDR3 runs 19 residues. The CDR3 is CASSSLTGTGRRGNQPQHF. CDR3 DNA: TGTGCCAGTAGCTCTTTAACCGGGACAGGGCGACGAGGCAATCAGCCCCAGCATTTT.

The rearrangement joins TRBV2 to TRBJ1-6; 7 nucleotides match TRBD1. The CDR3 is 16 amino acids. The V segment lost 5 bases and the J segment 8 bases; nucleotides outside the gene matches: 12. CDR1 SNHLY and CDR2 FYNNEI come from the germline V gene. CDR3: CASSRIQGLGDSPLHF. CDR3 sequence (DNA): TGTGCCAGCAGTCGAATACAGGGGTTGGGGGATTCACCCCTCCACTTT.

The chain links TRBV19 to TRBJ2-4; D is perhaps TRBD1 (5 bases). Trimming took 6 bases from V and 0 from J, leaving 15 bases between them. The CDR3 is 16 amino acids. The V gene's germline CDR1 is LNHDA and CDR2 SQIVND (reference sequence). The CDR3 region is CASRFTGELAKNIQYF. The CDR3 coding sequence is TGTGCCAGTAGGTTCACAGGAGAACTAGCCAAAAACATTCAGTACTTC.